The clone carrying this T cell receptor beta chain was recorded many times. Its specificity is unknown. This entry is derived from a study of T-cell reconstitution after alpha-beta-depleted transplantation in children. General study findings and limits: There were reportedly several hundred expanded graft clones from which alpha-beta T cells came about two months after transplant. The origin of high day-60 TCRbeta diversity in some patients lay in surviving recipient T cells and thymic progenitors. Newly made T cells mostly supplied T-cell counts and diversity one year after transplant.

The TCRbeta library incorporated unique molecular identifiers. TCRdb used MiXCR to reprocess the PCR reads, holding one entry per CDR3 protein. The top ten clones hold roughly 13% of a sample with approximately 170,000 distinct CDR3 sequences, 11% of them seen once. The TCR originated in a boy between 2 and 10 years old with acute myeloid leukemia, due to receive a stem cell transplant. The specimen comprised PBMCs, sampled before TCRalphabeta/CD19-depleted stem cell transplant.

In DNA, the CDR3 is TGCAGTGCCCGGAGGGGGACCGCTGAAGCTTTCTTT. This translates into CSARRGTAEAFF. This chain uses TRBV20-1 with TRBJ1-1, with D maybe TRBD1 (6 bases). Trimming removed 6 bases at V and 6 bases at J, with 14 bases between. Germline values: CDR1 DFQATT, CDR2 SNEGSKA (reference sequence). The CDR3 runs 12 residues.